This T cell receptor (beta chain) is drawn from a study of blood T cell repertoires in COVID-19. About the research overall: Samples representing acute and convalescent COVID-19 were sourced from the United States, Italy and Spain. From T cells, B-cell-depleted T cells, or PBMCs came the material, which was cDNA or gDNA.

Assay: immunoSEQ multiplex PCR; the TCRdb copy retains only in-frame clones and omits some. The sample holds just under 65,000 clones, around 80% seen once. Trimming shortened V by 0 bases and J by 6 bases, and 18 bases separated the two germline ends. The CDR3 extends over 16 amino acids. CDR1 GTSNPN and CDR2 SVGIG come from the germline V gene (reference sequence). The chain combines TRBV30 with TRBJ2-1; no firm D call. The clonotype originates from a man in his 60s with COVID-19, enrolled during active disease. Sample: peripheral blood. CDR3 DNA sequence: TGTGCCTGGAGTGTACTCGGCCCCATCGCGGTCAATGAGCAGTTCTTC. Translated, it gives CAWSVLGPIAVNEQFF.